What follows describes a single T cell receptor beta chain. Its antigen is currently unknown. RNA transcripts yielded amplified TCR beta CDR3 regions. Researchers ran a first-round RT-PCR on the TCR CDR3 using the HTBI primer set. TCRdb reprocessed the multiplex PCR reads with MiXCR, giving one entry per CDR3 protein. The table lists 190,000 or so distinct CDR3 sequences, 15% to 20% of them singletons. The data derive from a study of T cells in Graves' hyperthyroidism and ophthalmopathy. Study results and caveats: Ophthalmopathy and stable hyperthyroidism were separated by a 13 V-J model.

Hyperthyroidism of Graves' type that showed no ophthalmopathy progression within 18 months was stable. Uncontrolled infection, other autoimmune disease, pregnancy or lactation barred patients from enrollment. This clonotype was sampled from a man aged 35 to 55 with Graves' hyperthyroidism. Sequencing was done on a sample of blood.

The CDR3 bases are TGCAGCGTGGAGGGTAGCGGGGGATGGGAGACCCAGTACTTC. The encoded protein is CSVEGSGGWETQYF. V usage is TRBV29-1 and J usage is TRBJ2-5, with 9 positions matching TRBD2. The V segment lost 6 bases and the J segment 5 bases; nucleotides outside the gene matches: 10. Germline assignment: CDR1 SQVTM and CDR2 ANQGSEA. CDR3 size: 14 residues.